A single T cell receptor beta chain is shown here with its context. Its antigen is currently unknown. A constant-region primer served to make TCR beta cDNA from about 530 ng total RNA. Libraries covering TCR beta were generated through three nested multiplex PCR rounds (using a slightly modified ARM-PCR). A C-beta reverse primer and TRBV1-TRBV30 forward primers served in each of the first two PCR rounds, at approximately 10 cycles apiece. TCRdb re-analysed the multiplex PCR reads in MiXCR, keeping a single row per CDR3 protein. This sample yields fewer than 350,000 distinct CDR3 sequences, of which 65% are seen a single time; 5% to 6.5% belongs to the top ten. Unsorted whole blood served as the source of blood RNA, and germline DNA was extracted as well. What was collected before surgery was 3.5 to 5 milliliters of peripheral blood. The CDR3 totals 13 residues. The germline CDR1 and CDR2 sequences are MNHNS and SASEGT. V lost 0 bases, J lost 12 bases, and 15 bases lay in between.

This record comes from a study of tumor-infiltrating lymphocytes in primary liver carcinoma. Across the whole study: Tumor staging was T1-T3 N0M0; sizes spanned roughly 4.2 to 10 cm across. In every tissue type, samples returned a similar yield of roughly 3.65 to 8 million productive TCRbeta reads.

General study findings and limits: Tumor-adjacent and tumor-blood pairs shared a smaller degree of overlap than tumor region pairs.

This receptor was obtained from a man aged 35 to 55 with primary liver carcinoma and hepatitis B virus infection. Sequenced input: peripheral blood. This chain connects TRBV6-1 to TRBJ2-7; D gene uncertain. The CDR3 DNA reads as TGTGCCAGCAGTGAAGCTACAGCCCTTAAGGCGTACTTC. Residues: CASSEATALKAYF.